The rows below give T cell receptor beta chains drawn from one sample of a study of OX40 agonist ivuxolimab in advanced cancers. The data were produced by immunoSEQ multiplex PCR, yet TCRdb's version contains in-frame clones alone and is incomplete. The sample contains 45,000 to 65,000 clones, roughly 80% of which appear only once. The sample was CD4+ or CD8+ T cells sorted from blood, taken in a trial of the OX40 agonist ivuxolimab. The source of these receptors is an adult with an advanced solid tumor such as melanoma, head and neck, liver or kidney cancer. CDR3s include the opening cysteine and the closing phenylalanine or tryptophan. The D gene is left open where the match is weak. Rows may omit the clone size; those that give it use once, few, many or a size class.

j_call: TRBJ1-3
d_call: .
v_call: TRBV11-2
clone_size: .
cdr3_length: 17
cdr3_nt: TGTGCCAGCAGCTTACGGGGAGATCCTAGTGGAGGAAACACCATATATTTT
cdr3_aa: CASSLRGDPSGGNTIYF

j_call: TRBJ2-5
d_call: TRBD2
v_call: TRBV4-1
clone_size: once
cdr3_length: 14
cdr3_nt: TGCGCCAGCAGCCACGGCGGGGGGGGAGAGACCCAGTACTTC
cdr3_aa: CASSHGGGGETQYF

j_call: TRBJ2-7
d_call: .
v_call: TRBV19
clone_size: few
cdr3_length: 14
cdr3_nt: TGTGCCAGTAGTCGCAGGGGACAACTTGACGAGCAGTACTTC
cdr3_aa: CASSRRGQLDEQYF

j_call: TRBJ2-4
d_call: .
v_call: TRBV28
clone_size: few
cdr3_length: 16
cdr3_nt: TGTGCCAGCAGTAGGGGTGTGGGAATAGCCAAAAACATTCAGTACTTC
cdr3_aa: CASSRGVGIAKNIQYF

j_call: TRBJ1-2
d_call: .
v_call: TRBV18
clone_size: few
cdr3_length: 13
cdr3_nt: TGTGCCAGCTCCCCGGAGGCAAGCTATGGCTACACCTTC
cdr3_aa: CASSPEASYGYTF

j_call: TRBJ1-1
d_call: .
v_call: TRBV4-3
clone_size: .
cdr3_length: 15
cdr3_nt: TGCGCCAGCAGCCAAGATCCGGGCGGGGGGACTGAAGCTTTCTTT
cdr3_aa: CASSQDPGGGTEAFF

j_call: TRBJ2-3
d_call: .
v_call: TRBV6-5
clone_size: .
cdr3_length: 16
cdr3_nt: TGTGCCAGCAGTTATGGGCCCGAGCTTAGCACAGATACGCAGTATTTT
cdr3_aa: CASSYGPELSTDTQYF

j_call: TRBJ1-1
d_call: TRBD1
v_call: TRBV2
clone_size: .
cdr3_length: 15
cdr3_nt: TGTGCCAGCAGGTGGGGGCGACAGGGGGCCACTGAAGCTTTCTTT
cdr3_aa: CASRWGRQGATEAFF

j_call: TRBJ1-1
d_call: .
v_call: TRBV19
clone_size: .
cdr3_length: 15
cdr3_nt: TGTGCCAGCCTGACCCCGGCAGATGGGAACACTGAAGCTTTCTTT
cdr3_aa: CASLTPADGNTEAFF

j_call: TRBJ2-7
d_call: TRBD1
v_call: TRBV6-1
clone_size: .
cdr3_length: 11
cdr3_nt: TGTGCCAGCAGTGAAGTAGGGACAGAGTACTTC
cdr3_aa: CASSEVGTEYF

j_call: TRBJ1-2
d_call: TRBD1
v_call: TRBV9
clone_size: .
cdr3_length: 14
cdr3_nt: TGTGCCAGCAGCCCCCAGACAGGGATCTATGGCTACACCTTC
cdr3_aa: CASSPQTGIYGYTF